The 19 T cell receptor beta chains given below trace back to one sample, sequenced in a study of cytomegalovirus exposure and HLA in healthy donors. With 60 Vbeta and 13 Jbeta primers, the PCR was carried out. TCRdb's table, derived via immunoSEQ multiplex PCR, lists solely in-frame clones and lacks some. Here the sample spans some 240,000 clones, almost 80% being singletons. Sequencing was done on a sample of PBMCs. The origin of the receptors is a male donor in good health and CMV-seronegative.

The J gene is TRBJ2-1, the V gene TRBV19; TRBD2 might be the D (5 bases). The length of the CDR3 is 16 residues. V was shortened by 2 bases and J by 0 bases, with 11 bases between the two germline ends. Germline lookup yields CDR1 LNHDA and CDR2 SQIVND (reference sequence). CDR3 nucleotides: TGTGCCAGTAGTATACTGTCCCGGGGCTCCTACAATGAGCAGTTCTTC. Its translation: CASSILSRGSYNEQFF.

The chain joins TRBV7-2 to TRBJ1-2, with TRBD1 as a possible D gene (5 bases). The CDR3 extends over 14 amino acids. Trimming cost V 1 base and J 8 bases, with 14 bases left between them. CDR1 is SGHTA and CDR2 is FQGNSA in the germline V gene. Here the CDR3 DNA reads TGTGCCAGCAGCTTAGAAAGCGTAGGGGTAGGCTACACCTTC. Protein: CASSLESVGVGYTF.

CDR3 sequence reads: CASNRQGVVYEQYF. CDR3 coding DNA: TGTGCCAGCAATCGACAGGGAGTAGTCTACGAGCAGTACTTC. The chain uses TRBV6-5 and TRBJ2-7; 7 bases are shared with TRBD1. The CDR3 totals 14 residues. V lost 7 bases to trimming and J lost 3 bases; unmatched junction nucleotides: 9. Germline V gene sequence: CDR1 MNHEY, CDR2 SVGAGI.

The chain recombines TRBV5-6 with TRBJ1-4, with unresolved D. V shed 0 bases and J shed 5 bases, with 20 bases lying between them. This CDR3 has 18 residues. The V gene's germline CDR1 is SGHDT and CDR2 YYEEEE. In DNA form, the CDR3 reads TGTGCCAGCAGCTTGGCCCTACAGCCGTTGGCCCAGAATGAAAAACTGTTTTTT. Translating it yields CASSLALQPLAQNEKLFF.

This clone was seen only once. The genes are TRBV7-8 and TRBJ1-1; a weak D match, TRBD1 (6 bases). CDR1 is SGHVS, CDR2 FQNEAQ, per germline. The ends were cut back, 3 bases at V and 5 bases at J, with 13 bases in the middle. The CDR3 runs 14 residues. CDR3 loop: CASSFVRGGTEAFF. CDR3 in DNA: TGTGCCAGCAGCTTCGTGAGGGGGGGAACTGAAGCTTTCTTT.

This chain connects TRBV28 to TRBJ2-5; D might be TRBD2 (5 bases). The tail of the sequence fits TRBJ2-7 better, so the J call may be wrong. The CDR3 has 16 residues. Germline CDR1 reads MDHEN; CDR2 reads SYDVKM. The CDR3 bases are TGTGCCAGCAGCGTTCAAAGCGGCCCGGTTGCCTACGAGCAGTACTTC. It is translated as CASSVQSGPVAYEQYF.

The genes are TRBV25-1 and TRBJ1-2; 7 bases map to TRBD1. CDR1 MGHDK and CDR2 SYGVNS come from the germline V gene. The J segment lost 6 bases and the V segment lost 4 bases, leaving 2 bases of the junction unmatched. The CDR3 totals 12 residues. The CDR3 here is CASSGTGHGYTF. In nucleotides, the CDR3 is TGTGCCAGCAGTGGGACAGGTCATGGCTACACCTTC.

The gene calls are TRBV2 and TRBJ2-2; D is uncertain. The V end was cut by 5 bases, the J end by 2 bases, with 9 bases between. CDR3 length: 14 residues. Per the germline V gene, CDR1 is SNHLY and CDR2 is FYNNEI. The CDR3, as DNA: TGTGCCAGCAGTCGACGGGTAAACACCGGGGAGCTGTTTTTT. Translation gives CASSRRVNTGELFF.

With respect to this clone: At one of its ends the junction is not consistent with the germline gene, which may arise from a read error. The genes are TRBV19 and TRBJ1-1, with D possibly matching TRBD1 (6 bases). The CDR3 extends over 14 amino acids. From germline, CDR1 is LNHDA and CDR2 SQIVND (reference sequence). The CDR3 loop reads CASKVGTKNTGAFF. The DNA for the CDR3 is TGTGCCAGTAAGGTCGGGACAAAGAACACTGGAGCTTTCTTT.

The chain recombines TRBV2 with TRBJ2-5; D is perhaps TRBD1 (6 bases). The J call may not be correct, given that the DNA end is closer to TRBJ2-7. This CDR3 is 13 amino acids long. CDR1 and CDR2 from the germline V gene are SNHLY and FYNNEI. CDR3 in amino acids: CASSAEGGYEQYF. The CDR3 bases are TGTGCCAGCAGTGCCGAAGGGGGTTACGAGCAGTACTTC.

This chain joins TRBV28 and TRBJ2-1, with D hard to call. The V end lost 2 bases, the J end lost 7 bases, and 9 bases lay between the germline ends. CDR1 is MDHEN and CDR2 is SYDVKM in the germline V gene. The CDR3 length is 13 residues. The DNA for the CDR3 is TGTGCCAGCAGTTTACCGAGCCGGAATGAGCAGTTCTTC. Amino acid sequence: CASSLPSRNEQFF.

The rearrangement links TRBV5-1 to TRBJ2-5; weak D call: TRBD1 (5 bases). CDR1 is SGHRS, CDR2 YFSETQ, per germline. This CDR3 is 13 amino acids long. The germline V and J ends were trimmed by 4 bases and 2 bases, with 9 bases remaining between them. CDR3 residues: CASSRQYQETQYF. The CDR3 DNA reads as TGCGCCAGCAGCCGACAGTATCAAGAGACCCAGTACTTC.

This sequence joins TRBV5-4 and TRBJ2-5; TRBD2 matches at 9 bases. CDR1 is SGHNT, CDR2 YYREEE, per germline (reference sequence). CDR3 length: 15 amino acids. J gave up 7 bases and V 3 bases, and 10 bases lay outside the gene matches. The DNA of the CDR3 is TGTGCCAGCAGCTCTCGAGCGGGAGGCCCGAGGACCCAGTACTTC. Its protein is CASSSRAGGPRTQYF.

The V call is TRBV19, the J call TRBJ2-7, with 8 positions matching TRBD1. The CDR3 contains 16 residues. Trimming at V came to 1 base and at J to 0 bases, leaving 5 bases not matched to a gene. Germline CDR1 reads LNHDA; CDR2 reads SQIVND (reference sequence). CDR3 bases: TGTGCCAGTAGTATAGCCCGGACAGGGAGCTCCTACGAGCAGTACTTC. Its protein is CASSIARTGSSYEQYF. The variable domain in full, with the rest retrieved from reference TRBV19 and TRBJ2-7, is DGGITQSPKYLFRKEGQNVTLSCEQNLNHDAMYWYRQDPGQGLRLIYYSQIVNDFQKGDIAEGYSVSREKKESFPLTVTSAQKNPTAFYLCASSIARTGSSYEQYFGPGTRLTVT.

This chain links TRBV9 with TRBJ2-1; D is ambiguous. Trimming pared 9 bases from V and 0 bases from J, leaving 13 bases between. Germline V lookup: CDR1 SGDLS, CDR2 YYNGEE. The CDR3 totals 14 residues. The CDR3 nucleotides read TGTGCCACCTGTGTCCCGAGCTCCTACAATGAGCAGTTCTTC. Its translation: CATCVPSSYNEQFF. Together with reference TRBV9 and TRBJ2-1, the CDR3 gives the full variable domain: DSGVTQTPKHLITATGQRVTLRCSPRSGDLSVYWYQQSLDQGLQFLIQYYNGEERAKGNILERFSAQQFPDLHSELNLSSLELGDSALYFCATCVPSSYNEQFFGPGTRLTVL.

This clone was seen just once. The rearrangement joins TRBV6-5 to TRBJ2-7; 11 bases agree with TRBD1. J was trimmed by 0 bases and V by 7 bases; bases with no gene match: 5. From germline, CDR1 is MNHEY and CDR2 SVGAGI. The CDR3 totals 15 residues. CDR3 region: CASTRGQGVSYEQYF. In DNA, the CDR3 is TGTGCCAGCACAAGGGGACAGGGGGTCTCCTACGAGCAGTACTTC.

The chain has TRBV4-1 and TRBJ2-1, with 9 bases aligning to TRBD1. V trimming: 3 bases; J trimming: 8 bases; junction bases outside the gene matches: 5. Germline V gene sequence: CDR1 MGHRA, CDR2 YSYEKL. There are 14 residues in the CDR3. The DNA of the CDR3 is TGCGCCAGCAGCCAGGGACAGGGAAACCATGAGCAGTTCTTC. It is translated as CASSQGQGNHEQFF.

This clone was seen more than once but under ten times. The CDR3 region is CASSRQAFSNQPQHF. The CDR3 DNA reads TGTGCCAGCAGTCGGCAGGCCTTTAGCAATCAGCCCCAGCATTTT. V and J are TRBV2 and TRBJ1-5; D not resolved. The CDR3 is made up of 15 amino acids. The ends were cut back, 5 bases at V and 0 bases at J, with 11 bases in the middle. Germline V CDR1 and CDR2: SNHLY, FYNNEI.

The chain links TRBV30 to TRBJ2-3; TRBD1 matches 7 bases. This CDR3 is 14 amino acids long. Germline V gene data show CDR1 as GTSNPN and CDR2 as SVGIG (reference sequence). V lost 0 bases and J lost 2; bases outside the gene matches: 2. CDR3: CAWSVQGITDTQYF. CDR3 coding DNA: TGTGCCTGGAGTGTACAGGGGATCACAGATACGCAGTATTTT.